The 13 T cell receptor beta chains in this list originate from one sample, sequenced in a study of T cell responses to AZD1222 COVID-19 vaccine. Measured with immunoSEQ multiplex PCR; TCRdb has only the in-frame clones, and not every one. This table has about 150,000 clones, around 86% appearing once. The sample was peripheral blood, taken 28 days after the second AZD1222 dose. Receptors were obtained from an adult who received the AZD1222 COVID-19 vaccine.

This clone was detected a few times. V gene TRBV27 combines with J gene TRBJ2-2; no reliable D call. CDR3 size: 13 residues. Trimming left V 6 bases short and J 2 bases short, with 7 bases between. The germline gives CDR1 MNHEY, CDR2 SMNVEV (reference sequence). CDR3 nucleotide sequence: TGTGCCAGCAGGAACAGCAACACCGGGGAGCTGTTTTTT. Its translation: CASRNSNTGELFF.

The chain couples TRBV5-4 to TRBJ1-5; D remains unclear. The V gene lost 2 bases and the J gene lost 4 bases, with 4 bases spanning the gap. Germline loops: CDR1 SGHNT, CDR2 YYREEE (reference sequence). The CDR3 is 12 residues long. CDR3 DNA: TGTGCCAGCAGCTTAGAGAATCAGCCCCAGCATTTT. This translates into CASSLENQPQHF.

The chain has TRBV15 and TRBJ1-5, with TRBD1 as a possible D gene (6 bases). V lost 2 bases and J lost 2, with 10 bases in between. Per the germline V gene, CDR1 is LNHNV and CDR2 is YYDKDF (reference sequence). The CDR3 has 15 residues. CDR3 nucleotide sequence: TGTGCCACCAGCAGATACAGGGCTGGCAATCAGCCCCAGCATTTT. Translated, it gives CATSRYRAGNQPQHF.

The rearrangement uses TRBV5-4 and TRBJ2-7, with 8 positions matching TRBD2. The junction had 8 bases not matched to a gene; V was cut back by 0 bases and J by 6 bases. This CDR3 is 15 amino acids long. CDR1 is SGHNT, CDR2 YYREEE, per germline (reference sequence). The CDR3 DNA reads TGTGCCAGCAGCTTGGACCCTAATCTAGCGGGCGAGCAGTACTTC. Encoded protein: CASSLDPNLAGEQYF.

This clone was seen once. The chain combines TRBV9 with TRBJ2-2; D may correspond to TRBD1 or TRBD2 (5 bases each). The V gene lost 4 bases and the J gene lost 1 base, with 14 bases spanning the gap. The CDR3 totals 16 residues. Germline V lookup: CDR1 SGDLS, CDR2 YYNGEE. CDR3 residues: CASSPWDLLNTGELFF. CDR3 DNA: TGTGCCAGCAGCCCTTGGGACCTTTTGAACACCGGGGAGCTGTTTTTT.

This chain joins TRBV28 and TRBJ2-3; TRBD2 is a possible D gene (7 bases). Germline V gives CDR1 MDHEN, CDR2 SYDVKM. The ends were cut back, 6 bases at V and 4 bases at J, with 20 bases in the middle. This CDR3 region has 16 residues. The CDR3 DNA sequence: TGTGCCAGCAGCCAAAATTGGGGGGGGCAGGCAGATACGCAGTATTTT. Protein: CASSQNWGGQADTQYF.

The chain joins TRBV28 to TRBJ2-7; either TRBD1 or TRBD2 may fit D (6 bases each). The ends were cut back, 6 bases at V and 3 bases at J, with 18 bases in the middle. CDR1 and CDR2 (germline): MDHEN, SYDVKM. The CDR3 is 15 amino acids. CDR3 amino acids: CASRPDAGHSYEQYF. The CDR3 DNA reads TGTGCCAGCAGGCCCGACGCGGGACACAGCTACGAGCAGTACTTC.

This clone showed up just a few times. The V call is TRBV6-5, the J call TRBJ1-6; weak D call: TRBD1 (6 bases). Trimming shortened V by 2 bases and J by 5 bases, and 13 bases separated the two germline ends. The V gene's germline CDR1 is MNHEY and CDR2 SVGAGI. The CDR3 contains 16 residues. The CDR3 spells CASSYQGGWDNSPLHF. The CDR3 DNA reads TGTGCCAGCAGTTACCAAGGGGGTTGGGATAATTCACCCCTCCACTTT.

The genes are TRBV29-1 and TRBJ1-4; 8 nucleotides line up with TRBD1. The junction had 8 bases not matched to a gene; V was cut back by 7 bases and J by 7 bases. CDR3 length equals 13 residues. From germline, CDR1 is SQVTM and CDR2 ANQGSEA. This CDR3 reads CSAAGGASEKLFF. CDR3 nucleotides: TGCAGCGCTGCAGGGGGCGCGAGTGAAAAACTGTTTTTT.

The V and J genes are TRBV4-2 and TRBJ1-2; 9 positions match TRBD1. After removal of 5 bases from V and 0 bases from J, the junction contained 10 bases not matched to a gene. CDR3 length equals 17 residues. Germline-derived CDR1 and CDR2 are LGHNA and YNFKEQ. CDR3 nucleotide sequence: TGTGCCAGCAGCTCGTCCGGGACAGGGCTTACTAACTATGGCTACACCTTC. The encoded protein is CASSSSGTGLTNYGYTF.

Only one count was recorded for this clone. V gene TRBV6-2 or TRBV6-3 combines with J gene TRBJ2-7, with 10 bases lining up with TRBD2. The CDR3 has 17 amino acids. Germline V gene sequence: CDR1 MNHEY, CDR2 SVGEGT. Trimming took 0 bases from V and 0 from J; bases not matched to a gene: 5. Here the CDR3 reads CASSYSTGLAVSYEQYF. CDR3 in DNA: TGTGCCAGCAGTTACTCGACCGGACTAGCGGTCTCCTACGAGCAGTACTTC.

The rearrangement uses TRBV27 and TRBJ2-7; no clear D. With 2 bases removed from V and 2 bases from J, the gap between germline ends came to 13 bases. Germline V lookup: CDR1 MNHEY, CDR2 SMNVEV (reference sequence). This CDR3 region has 15 residues. The DNA of the CDR3 is TGTGCCAGCAGTTTAGCAGGCCTCTATCCCTACGAGCAGTACTTC. Amino acids: CASSLAGLYPYEQYF.

The chain uses TRBV6-2 or TRBV6-3 and TRBJ1-1; D unclear. The V end was cut by 5 bases, the J end by 0 bases, with 10 bases between. The length of the CDR3 is 14 residues. Per germline, CDR1 MNHEY and CDR2 SVGEGT. The CDR3 DNA is TGTGCCAGCAGTCAAAGCGGGGTGAACACTGAAGCTTTCTTT. It specifies CASSQSGVNTEAFF.